A single sample gave rise to the 32 T cell receptor beta chains below, sequenced in a study of T cells in Graves' hyperthyroidism and ophthalmopathy. Amplification of TCR beta CDR3 regions was performed using RNA transcripts as template. A first-round RT-PCR of the TCR CDR3 used the HTBI primer set. TCRdb used MiXCR to reprocess the multiplex PCR reads, holding one entry per CDR3 protein. The sample shows about 680,000 distinct CDR3 sequences, about a third of them seen only once. Sample: blood. These receptors were collected from a woman in her thirties or forties with Graves' hyperthyroidism.

This clonotype was detected many times. The J gene is TRBJ2-5, the V gene TRBV29-1, with 7 positions matching TRBD1. CDR3 length equals 13 residues. Unmatched junction bases numbered 4, after V lost 2 bases and J lost 4 bases. Per the germline V gene, CDR1 is SQVTM and CDR2 is ANQGSEA. The CDR3 loop is CSVERGGRETQYF. The CDR3 DNA is TGCAGCGTTGAAAGAGGGGGCCGAGAGACCCAGTACTTC.

Concerning this clonotype: A much larger clone is a single base away; this may be a read error. This rearrangement joins TRBV7-2 to TRBJ1-2; 8 nucleotides match TRBD1. Germline V CDR1 and CDR2: SGHTA, FQGNSA. The CDR3 length is 14 residues. CDR3 nucleotides: TGTGCCAGCAGCCCGTCGACAGGGGTCTATGGCAACACCTTC. Translating gives CASSPSTGVYGNTF.

This chain joins TRBV12-3 or TRBV12-4 and TRBJ2-2; D unresolved. CDR3 length: 15 amino acids. The CDR3 nucleotides are TGTGCTAGTGATCGACGCGTTTTTGGCACCGGGGAGCTGTTTTTT. Protein sequence: CASDRRVFGTGELFF.

As regards this clonotype: This may be a read error: a much more frequent sequence differs by one nucleotide. The rearrangement links TRBV19 to TRBJ1-5; tentative D call: TRBD1 (5 bases). There are 15 residues in the CDR3. Germline-derived CDR1 and CDR2 are LNHDA and SQIVND (reference sequence). CDR3 sequence reads: CTSSSQTDSNQPQHF. The CDR3 nucleotides read TGTACCAGTAGTAGCCAGACAGATAGCAATCAGCCCCAGCATTTT.

This clonotype has at least ten counts. This chain links TRBV7-2 with TRBJ1-6; no firm D call. V lost 7 bases and J lost 7, with 11 bases in between. The CDR3 sequence is 13 residues long. Germline V CDR1 and CDR2: SGHTA, FQGNSA. CDR3 region: CASTPGLNSPLHF. The DNA of the CDR3 is TGTGCCAGCACCCCGGGTCTGAATTCACCCCTCCACTTT.

The rearrangement joins TRBV6-5 to TRBJ1-5, with 7 positions matching TRBD1. The germline gives CDR1 MNHEY, CDR2 SVGAGI. The length of the CDR3 is 14 residues. With 5 bases clipped from V and 3 bases from J, the junction kept 4 bases outside the gene matches. Here the CDR3 reads CASSKGQNNQPQHF. CDR3 DNA: TGTGCCAGCAGTAAGGGACAGAACAATCAGCCCCAGCATTTT.

The rearrangement joins TRBV18 to TRBJ2-7, with D hard to call. The CDR3 runs 11 residues. CDR1 and CDR2 from the germline V gene are KGHSH and LQKENI. Trimming removed 4 bases from V and 7 bases from J, with 8 bases in between. As DNA, the CDR3 is TGTGCCAGCTCACTAACGGTAGAGCAGTACTTC. Translation gives CASSLTVEQYF. The variable domain in full, with the rest retrieved from reference TRBV18 and TRBJ2-7, is NAGVMQNPRHLVRRRGQEARLRCSPMKGHSHVYWYRQLPEEGLKFMVYLQKENIIDESGMPKERFSAEFPKEGPSILRIQQVVRGDSAAYFCASSLTVEQYFGPGTRLTVT.

In its sample, this clonotype was seen many times. The V gene is TRBV2, the J gene TRBJ2-2, with TRBD1 identical over 8 bases. Germline CDR1 and CDR2: SNHLY and FYNNEI. The junction had 5 bases not matched to a gene; V was cut back by 4 bases and J by 4 bases. The CDR3 is 15 amino acids. CDR3 residues: CASSGAGGGTGELFF. In DNA form, the CDR3 reads TGTGCCAGCAGTGGAGCAGGGGGCGGCACCGGGGAGCTGTTTTTT.

This clonotype turned up a few times. This sequence joins TRBV29-1 and TRBJ1-1, with TRBD1 identical over 12 bases. This CDR3 is built from 13 residues. Germline loops: CDR1 SQVTM, CDR2 ANQGSEA. V was pared by 7 bases and J by 1 base, with 1 base of the junction left unmatched. The CDR3 DNA sequence: TGCAGCGGGGGACAGGGGGCGAACACTGAAGCTTTCTTT. It is translated as CSGGQGANTEAFF. Supplemented by reference TRBV29-1 and TRBJ1-1, the full variable domain reads SAVISQKPSRDICQRGTSLTIQCQVDSQVTMMFWYRQQPGQSLTLIATANQGSEATYESGFVIDKFPISRPNLTFSTLTVSNMSPEDSSIYLCSGGQGANTEAFFGQGTRLTVV.

This chain uses TRBV7-2 with TRBJ1-6, with D possibly TRBD1 on 5 matching bases. Germline CDR1 SGHTA, CDR2 FQGNSA. The CDR3 sequence is 15 residues long. V dropped 5 bases and J dropped 9 bases, with 17 bases sitting between them. This CDR3 reads CASSQDPRAISPLHF. As DNA, the CDR3 is TGTGCCAGCAGCCAAGACCCCAGGGCAATTTCACCCCTCCACTTT.

The chain carries TRBV29-1 and TRBJ2-2; 9 bases line up with TRBD1. The CDR3 runs to 14 residues. The junction had 7 bases not matched to a gene; V was cut back by 7 bases and J by 4 bases. The germline gives CDR1 SQVTM, CDR2 ANQGSEA. The CDR3, as DNA: TGCAGCGCTGGAGGGGACAGGGCCACCGGGGAGCTGTTTTTT. Its protein product is CSAGGDRATGELFF.

This clonotype was seen a few times. The V and J genes are TRBV6-6 and TRBJ2-5, with D possibly being TRBD1 (6 bases). The V end lost 2 bases, the J end lost 2 bases, and 18 bases lay between the germline ends. The CDR3 runs 17 residues. Germline V lookup: CDR1 MNHNY, CDR2 SVGAGI (reference sequence). The CDR3 DNA reads as TGTGCCAGCAGTTACCCCGCAGACAGGAGTTGGCAAGAGACCCAGTACTTC. It codes for CASSYPADRSWQETQYF.

This clonotype occurred a few times. The V and J genes are TRBV19 and TRBJ1-1; D unclear. This CDR3 comprises 13 residues. Per germline, CDR1 LNHDA and CDR2 SQIVND (reference sequence). V was cut by 1 base and J by 0 bases, with 3 bases left in between. The CDR3 region is CASSIAMNTEAFF. CDR3 in DNA: TGTGCCAGTAGTATAGCGATGAACACTGAAGCTTTCTTT.

This clonotype was seen once. The chain carries TRBV10-3 and TRBJ2-3, with TRBD1 as a possible D gene (6 bases). The germline V gene has CDR1 ENHRY and CDR2 SYGVKD. CDR3 length equals 15 residues. Trimming removed 0 bases at V and 5 bases at J, with 12 bases between. The CDR3 DNA reads as TGTGCCATCAGTGAGTCGGGGGCCGAGGGAGATACGCAGTATTTT. This encodes CAISESGAEGDTQYF.

The chain links TRBV6-4 to TRBJ2-6, with TRBD2 as a possible D gene (5 bases). Trimming left V 2 bases short and J 0 bases short, with 11 bases between. This CDR3 is 17 amino acids long. Per germline, CDR1 MRHNA and CDR2 SNTAGT. The CDR3 sequence is CASSDVGVSSGANVLTF. The CDR3, as DNA: TGTGCCAGCAGTGACGTCGGGGTTAGCTCTGGGGCCAACGTCCTGACTTTC.

The chain joins TRBV29-1 to TRBJ1-2; no clear D gene. The CDR3 totals 12 residues. The V gene lost 4 bases and the J gene lost 4 bases, with 10 bases spanning the gap. The germline V gene encodes CDR1 SQVTM and CDR2 ANQGSEA. The DNA for the CDR3 is TGCAGCGTTGTTGCCCCACCCTATGGCTACACCTTC. This encodes CSVVAPPYGYTF.

This clonotype occurred once. The V gene is TRBV11-2, the J gene TRBJ2-7; D may be TRBD1 (6 bases). Germline CDR1 reads SGHAT; CDR2 reads FQNNGV. V was pared by 1 base and J by 3 bases, with 19 bases between. The CDR3 is 17 amino acids. The CDR3 here is CASSLVAVVDSSYEQYF. As DNA, the CDR3 is TGTGCCAGCAGCTTAGTTGCAGTTGTGGACAGTAGCTACGAGCAGTACTTC.

Of note for this clonotype: This may arise from a read error, as a much more abundant clone is one base away. The rearrangement joins TRBV2 to TRBJ1-4; TRBD1 might be the D (5 bases). V lost 7 bases, J lost 7 bases, and 19 bases lay in between. This CDR3 region has 15 residues. CDR1 is SNHLY and CDR2 is FYNNEI in the germline V gene. For the CDR3, the DNA is TGTGCCAGCAATGAGCTTAGAGGGGTCGGTGAAAAACTGTTTTTT. Its protein is CASNELRGVGEKLFF.

J is TRBJ2-7 and V is TRBV6-5; D is possibly TRBD2 (5 bases). V was shortened by 5 bases and J by 9 bases, with 20 bases between the two germline ends. The V gene's germline CDR1 is MNHEY and CDR2 SVGAGI. This CDR3 has 14 residues. Here the CDR3 reads CASSIRFSGEGQYF. The CDR3 nucleotides read TGTGCCAGCAGTATCCGGTTTAGTGGTGAGGGGCAGTACTTC.

This clonotype has at least ten counts. The rearrangement joins TRBV6-6 to TRBJ2-5, with a weak D call TRBD2 (6 bases). Germline loops: CDR1 MNHNY, CDR2 SVGAGI (reference sequence). The V gene lost 8 bases and the J gene lost 4 bases, with 11 bases spanning the gap. The CDR3 extends over 12 amino acids. CDR3 in amino acids: CASLALGETQYF. CDR3 coding DNA: TGTGCCAGCCTAGCGTTGGGAGAGACCCAGTACTTC.

The genes are TRBV5-1 and TRBJ2-5; D is perhaps TRBD1 (5 bases). The CDR3 totals 15 residues. The ends were cut back, 0 bases at V and 4 bases at J, with 13 bases in the middle. CDR1 and CDR2 from the germline V gene are SGHRS and YFSETQ. The CDR3 nucleotides are TGCGCCAGCAGCTTGGGCCTCAGGGCTCGAGAGACCCAGTACTTC. Residues: CASSLGLRARETQYF.

Points on this clonotype: The DNA is left out, because the CDR3 cannot be placed on it with certainty; the CDR3 is given as TCRdb lists it. The V call is TRBV7-2, the J call TRBJ2-2. The CDR3 spans 13 residues, counting both ends. Germline CDR1 and CDR2: SGHTA and FQGNSA. CDR3 in amino acids: CASSHLGPGSCFF.

Concerning this clonotype itself: A read error is likely, as this CDR3 ends without the conserved phenylalanine or tryptophan. The DNA is omitted, as the CDR3 cannot be located on it reliably, and the CDR3 follows TCRdb's listing. The J gene is TRBJ1-2, the V gene TRBV7-2; TRBD1, as called in the table, went unchecked against the DNA. The V gene's germline CDR1 is SGHTA and CDR2 FQGNSA. The CDR3 extends over 14 residues, inclusive of both ends. The CDR3 protein is CASSPGQALIGGTI.

Many counts were recorded for this clonotype. The chain employs TRBV25-1 and TRBJ1-2; D perhaps matches TRBD1 (6 bases). V lost 4 bases to trimming and J lost 8 bases, with 14 bases between them. The CDR3 covers 13 residues. Germline V gives CDR1 MGHDK, CDR2 SYGVNS. CDR3 amino acids: CASSALQGSGYTF. In DNA, the CDR3 is TGTGCCAGCAGTGCCCTACAGGGAAGCGGCTACACCTTC.

This clonotype was seen at least ten times. The chain recombines TRBV15 with TRBJ1-2; 11 positions match TRBD1. The CDR3 sequence is 16 residues long. Germline V gene data show CDR1 as LNHNV and CDR2 as YYDKDF (reference sequence). V shed 9 bases and J 5 bases; nucleotides not matched to a gene: 14. CDR3 DNA sequence: TGTGCCACTCAACCCGGACAGGGGGCGCTATCTTATGGCTACACCTTC. Protein sequence: CATQPGQGALSYGYTF.

J is TRBJ2-5 and V is TRBV12-3 or TRBV12-4; D is possibly TRBD1 or TRBD2 (5 bases each). V was clipped by 8 bases and J by 3 bases, with 16 bases between them. This CDR3 is built from 14 residues. CDR3 nucleotide sequence: TGTGCCAGCGGATCCCGGGACGGGAAAGAGACCCAGTACTTC. Translation: CASGSRDGKETQYF.

This clonotype occurred a few times. This clone may be a read error of a much larger clone one base away. The conserved phenylalanine or tryptophan normally closing the CDR3 is absent here, so this likely arose from a read error. The J gene is TRBJ1-1, the V gene TRBV19, with 7 bases identical to TRBD1. There are 14 residues in the CDR3. CDR1 and CDR2 (germline): LNHDA, SQIVND (reference sequence). V was clipped by 5 bases and J by 0 bases; unmatched bases: 3. CDR3 bases: TGTGCCAGTAGTGGGGGACAGCTGAACACTGAAGCTTTCTCT. Translating it yields CASSGGQLNTEAFS.

Turning to this clonotype: A read error may explain this, as a much larger clone is one base away. This rearrangement joins TRBV29-1 to TRBJ1-1; the D is unclear. This CDR3 is built from 10 residues. Per germline, CDR1 SQVTM and CDR2 ANQGSEA. The CDR3 region has the DNA TGCAGCGTTGACGACACTAAAGCTTTCTTT. Protein: CSVDDTKAFF.

V usage is TRBV12-3 or TRBV12-4 and J usage is TRBJ1-1; weak D call: TRBD1 (6 bases). CDR3 length: 15 amino acids. The V and J ends lost 6 bases and 4 bases respectively, with 18 bases between them. In DNA form, the CDR3 reads TGTGCCAGCAGGGACGCCAGGGGAGGGATCACTGAAGCTTTCTTT. Amino acid sequence: CASRDARGGITEAFF.

The table lists this clonotype with many counts. V and J are TRBV5-1 and TRBJ1-1; 8 positions match TRBD1. The CDR3 runs 14 residues. V was clipped by 1 base and J by 3 bases; unmatched bases: 2. Germline assignment: CDR1 SGHRS and CDR2 YFSETQ. CDR3: CASSLLQGDTEAFF. The CDR3 nucleotides read TGCGCCAGCAGCTTGTTACAGGGGGACACTGAAGCTTTCTTT.

The chain joins TRBV11-2 to TRBJ1-1; D call uncertain. Trimming took 0 bases from V and 10 from J, leaving 15 bases between them. The CDR3 is 14 amino acids. CDR1 and CDR2 from the germline V gene are SGHAT and FQNNGV. This CDR3 reads CASSLDVGGEIAFF. CDR3 nucleotides: TGTGCCAGCAGCTTAGATGTGGGCGGGGAAATAGCTTTCTTT.

This clonotype was observed a few times. The chain employs TRBV20-1 and TRBJ1-6, with 9 nucleotides matching TRBD1. The CDR3 spans 17 residues. V was pared by 0 bases and J by 7 bases, with 10 bases of the junction left unmatched. Germline V CDR1 and CDR2: DFQATT, SNEGSKA (reference sequence). The CDR3 reads CSARERKAGTGNSPLHF. CDR3 nucleotide sequence: TGCAGTGCTAGAGAACGAAAGGCCGGGACAGGGAATTCACCCCTCCACTTT.